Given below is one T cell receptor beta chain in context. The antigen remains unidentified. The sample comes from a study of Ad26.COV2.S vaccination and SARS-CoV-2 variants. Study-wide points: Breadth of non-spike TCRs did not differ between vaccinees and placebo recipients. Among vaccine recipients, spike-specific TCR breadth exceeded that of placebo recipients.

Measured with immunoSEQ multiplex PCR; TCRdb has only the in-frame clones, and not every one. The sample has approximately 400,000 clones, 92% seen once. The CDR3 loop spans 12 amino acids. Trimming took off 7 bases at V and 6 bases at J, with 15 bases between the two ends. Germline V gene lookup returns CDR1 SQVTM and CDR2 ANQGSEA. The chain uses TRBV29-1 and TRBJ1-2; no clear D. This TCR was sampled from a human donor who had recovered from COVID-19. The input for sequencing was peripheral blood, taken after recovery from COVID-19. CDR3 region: CSAGLVMHGYTF. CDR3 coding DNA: TGCAGCGCTGGTTTGGTTATGCATGGCTACACCTTC.